A single sample is the source of the 24 T cell receptor beta chains below, sequenced in a study of OX40 agonist ivuxolimab in advanced cancers. TCRdb keeps only in-frame clones here, not all; method: immunoSEQ multiplex PCR. The sample lists some 66,000 clones, less than 90% occurring once. The material was CD4+ or CD8+ T cells sorted from blood, obtained in a trial of the OX40 agonist ivuxolimab. These receptors were collected from an adult with an advanced solid tumor such as melanoma, head and neck, liver or kidney cancer.

This chain connects TRBV30 to TRBJ2-3; 10 bases are shared with TRBD2. CDR1 and CDR2 (germline): GTSNPN, SVGIG (reference sequence). The CDR3 consists of 17 residues. J was trimmed by 6 bases and V by 8 bases; bases with no gene match: 20. The CDR3 coding sequence is TGTGCCCGCGCGAGGGGTCGAGCGGGAGGGAGCGGCGATACGCAGTATTTT. This encodes CARARGRAGGSGDTQYF.

This clone was seen only a few times. The J gene is TRBJ2-2, the V gene TRBV6-5, with 8 bases fitting TRBD2. V shed 5 bases, J shed 6 bases, and the junction held 8 bases outside the gene matches. This CDR3 is 15 amino acids long. Germline V gene data show CDR1 as MNHEY and CDR2 as SVGAGI. As DNA, the CDR3 is TGTGCCAGCAGTCAGACCGGGACTAGTGCCGGGGAGCTGTTTTTT. This gives the protein CASSQTGTSAGELFF.

V usage is TRBV21-1 and J usage is TRBJ2-1; no check of the table's D call, TRBD2, against the DNA was made. TRBV21-1 is classified as a pseudogene. This CDR3 comprises 12 residues. The CDR3 sequence: CASRPGNNEQFF. CDR3 nucleotides: TGTGCCAGCCGCCCGGGTAACAATGAGCAGTTCTTC.

V usage is TRBV27 and J usage is TRBJ2-1, with 10 bases identical to TRBD2. The CDR3 loop spans 16 amino acids. Unmatched junction bases numbered 8, after V lost 3 bases and J lost 6 bases. Looked up from germline, CDR1 is MNHEY and CDR2 is SMNVEV (reference sequence). CDR3 nucleotide sequence: TGTGCCAGCAGTTTGCCCAGCGGGGGGGGAAGCAATGAGCAGTTCTTC. Translating gives CASSLPSGGGSNEQFF.

The chain uses TRBV5-1 and TRBJ2-1; D call uncertain. This CDR3 has 17 residues. V was clipped by 0 bases and J by 2 bases, with 15 bases between them. Germline CDR1 SGHRS, CDR2 YFSETQ. The CDR3 sequence is CASSLGTKRAPYNEQFF. CDR3 DNA: TGCGCCAGCAGCTTGGGGACGAAACGGGCGCCCTACAATGAGCAGTTCTTC.

Sample share makes this clone medium-sized. This chain uses TRBV28 with TRBJ2-7, with unresolved D. Germline V gene sequence: CDR1 MDHEN, CDR2 SYDVKM. The CDR3 has 12 residues. V was cut by 3 bases and J by 3 bases, with 6 bases left in between. Here the CDR3 reads CASSFVFYEQYF. The CDR3 nucleotides are TGTGCCAGCAGTTTCGTCTTCTACGAGCAGTACTTC.

This clone was picked up one time. The chain couples TRBV5-6 to TRBJ2-2; D ambiguous. In germline, CDR1 is SGHDT, CDR2 YYEEEE. CDR3 size: 12 residues. Trimming left V 4 bases short and J 7 bases short, with 8 bases between. This CDR3 reads CASSPLGGELFF. CDR3 bases: TGTGCCAGCAGCCCCTTAGGCGGGGAGCTGTTTTTT.

This chain joins TRBV5-1 and TRBJ2-7; D is unclear. The V end lost 3 bases, the J end lost 0 bases, and 4 bases lay between the germline ends. Germline CDR1 reads SGHRS; CDR2 reads YFSETQ. This CDR3 has 12 amino acids. The CDR3 region is CASSSSSYEQYF. CDR3 nucleotides: TGCGCCAGCAGCTCGAGCTCCTACGAGCAGTACTTC.

This clone was found once. The rearrangement links TRBV20-1 to TRBJ2-2; D unresolved. The CDR3 is 11 residues long. Germline V gives CDR1 DFQATT, CDR2 SNEGSKA (reference sequence). In DNA form, the CDR3 reads TGCACTCTACAGAACACCGGGGAGCTGTTTTTT. Translation: CTLQNTGELFF.

V gene TRBV19 combines with J gene TRBJ1-1, with D possibly being TRBD1 (6 bases). V shed 5 bases and J shed 0 bases, with 10 bases lying between them. CDR1 is LNHDA and CDR2 is SQIVND in the germline V gene (reference sequence). The CDR3 is 14 residues long. The CDR3: CASSEDRMNTEAFF. In DNA, the CDR3 is TGTGCCAGTAGTGAAGACAGGATGAACACTGAAGCTTTCTTT.

Details on this clone: Other DNA variants within this sample encode the same CDR3. V and J are TRBV5-1 and TRBJ2-7, with D possibly TRBD2 on 5 matching bases. Trimming removed 3 bases at V and 2 bases at J, with 12 bases between. Germline CDR1 and CDR2: SGHRS and YFSETQ. This CDR3 region has 14 residues. The CDR3 region is CASSSSSGTYEQYF. The CDR3 DNA reads TGCGCCAGCAGCTCATCCAGCGGTACCTACGAGCAGTACTTC.

This clone was detected once. V gene TRBV9 combines with J gene TRBJ1-2; D perhaps matches TRBD1 (6 bases). The V and J ends lost 2 bases and 8 bases respectively, with 28 bases between them. Germline CDR1 reads SGDLS; CDR2 reads YYNGEE. The CDR3 spans 18 residues. CDR3: CASSVTHMGAPMGDGYTF. The CDR3, as DNA: TGTGCCAGCAGCGTTACACATATGGGGGCACCGATGGGGGACGGCTACACCTTC.

The chain uses TRBV7-3 and TRBJ1-2, with a possible D match to TRBD1 (5 bases). V lost 5 bases, J lost 4 bases, and 14 bases lay in between. CDR3 size: 14 residues. CDR1 is SGHTA and CDR2 is FQGTGA in the germline V gene. The chain's CDR3 is CASSPTGTAYGYTF. The CDR3 DNA is TGTGCCAGCAGCCCAACCGGGACTGCCTATGGCTACACCTTC.

The rearrangement joins TRBV11-3 to TRBJ1-1; 8 bases fit TRBD1. Germline loops: CDR1 SGHNT, CDR2 YENEEA. This CDR3 is 15 amino acids long. Trimming took 5 bases from V and 1 from J; bases not matched to a gene: 6. The CDR3 loop reads CASSPRTGRNTEAFF. In DNA, the CDR3 is TGTGCCAGCAGCCCCCGGACAGGGAGGAACACTGAAGCTTTCTTT.

The chain combines TRBV7-9 with TRBJ2-7; perhaps TRBD2 as D (6 bases). Germline CDR1 reads SEHNR; CDR2 reads FQNEAQ (reference sequence). The CDR3 runs to 16 residues. The germline V and J ends were trimmed by 4 bases and 2 bases, with 18 bases remaining between them. CDR3 amino acids: CASSSPRGRVTYEQYF. CDR3 DNA: TGTGCCAGCAGCTCCCCGCGGGGTAGGGTAACCTACGAGCAGTACTTC.

This chain uses TRBV7-2 with TRBJ2-1, with 7 bases matching TRBD1. V shed 0 bases and J 5 bases; nucleotides not matched to a gene: 4. This CDR3 has 15 amino acids. Germline CDR1 is SGHTA and CDR2 is FQGNSA. The CDR3, as DNA: TGTGCCAGCAGCTTAGCAGGGGGCGGGCACAATGAGCAGTTCTTC. Its translation is CASSLAGGGHNEQFF.

The genes are TRBV7-2 and TRBJ2-3; D may be TRBD1 (5 bases). This CDR3 contains 14 residues. Germline CDR1 reads SGHTA; CDR2 reads FQGNSA. Trimming removed 1 base at V and 1 base at J, with 6 bases between. CDR3 nucleotides: TGTGCCAGCAGCTTAGTACAGGGCACAGATACGCAGTATTTT. Encoded protein: CASSLVQGTDTQYF.

The chain has TRBV5-6 and TRBJ1-1, with 7 bases matching TRBD1. The CDR3 loop spans 15 amino acids. Germline V gene sequence: CDR1 SGHDT, CDR2 YYEEEE. The ends lost 2 bases at V and 0 bases at J; junction bases unmatched: 4. In DNA, the CDR3 is TGTGCCAGCAGCTTTCGGGACAGTCTGAACACTGAAGCTTTCTTT. The encoded protein is CASSFRDSLNTEAFF.

The rearrangement links TRBV6-5 to TRBJ1-1, with D possibly matching TRBD1 (5 bases). Trimming left V 2 bases short and J 5 bases short, with 12 bases between. The CDR3 is 14 amino acids. CDR1 is MNHEY and CDR2 is SVGAGI in the germline V gene. The CDR3 DNA sequence: TGTGCCAGCAGTTACGGGGGAGTTGCGACTGAAGCTTTCTTT. Translated, it gives CASSYGGVATEAFF.

The genes are TRBV25-1 and TRBJ2-7, with D perhaps given as TRBD1 or TRBD2 (5 bases each). Germline V gives CDR1 MGHDK, CDR2 SYGVNS. The CDR3 extends over 14 amino acids. V lost 5 bases, J lost 6 bases, and 17 bases lay in between. The CDR3 DNA reads TGTGCCAGCAGTTTACTAGGGGATTTGCGCGAGCAGTACTTC. Translating it yields CASSLLGDLREQYF.

The chain is built from TRBV27 and TRBJ1-1, with D possibly being TRBD1 (5 bases). Between the trimmed V and J ends, which lost 6 bases and 4 bases, there was a span of 15 bases. CDR3 length: 14 residues. In germline, CDR1 is MNHEY, CDR2 SMNVEV (reference sequence). The CDR3 DNA reads TGTGCCAGCAGATTACAGGCGGGGGGCACTGAAGCTTTCTTT. It specifies CASRLQAGGTEAFF.

The chain has TRBV5-4 and TRBJ2-7; 10 nucleotides match TRBD2. The CDR3 covers 17 residues. Per germline, CDR1 SGHNT and CDR2 YYREEE (reference sequence). The trim removed 0 bases at V and 2 bases at J, leaving 8 bases unmatched. CDR3 in DNA: TGTGCCAGCAGCTTGGCGGGGAGCGGGAGGGCCCCCTACGAGCAGTACTTC. Its translation: CASSLAGSGRAPYEQYF.

This sequence joins TRBV2 and TRBJ2-5; 7 nucleotides align to TRBD1. Looked up from germline, CDR1 is SNHLY and CDR2 is FYNNEI. This CDR3 region has 14 residues. V shed 1 base and J 6 bases; nucleotides not matched to a gene: 5. The CDR3 DNA reads as TGTGCCAGCAGTGAAGAAACAGGGGCTAAGACCCAGTACTTC. Translated, it gives CASSEETGAKTQYF.

This chain uses TRBV19 with TRBJ1-5; TRBD1 might be the D (5 bases). Germline V lookup: CDR1 LNHDA, CDR2 SQIVND (reference sequence). The V gene lost 0 bases and the J gene lost 9 bases, with 15 bases spanning the gap. CDR3 size: 15 residues. This CDR3 reads CASSIDHGTTGPQHF. Here the CDR3 DNA reads TGTGCCAGTAGTATAGATCATGGGACGACCGGGCCCCAGCATTTT.